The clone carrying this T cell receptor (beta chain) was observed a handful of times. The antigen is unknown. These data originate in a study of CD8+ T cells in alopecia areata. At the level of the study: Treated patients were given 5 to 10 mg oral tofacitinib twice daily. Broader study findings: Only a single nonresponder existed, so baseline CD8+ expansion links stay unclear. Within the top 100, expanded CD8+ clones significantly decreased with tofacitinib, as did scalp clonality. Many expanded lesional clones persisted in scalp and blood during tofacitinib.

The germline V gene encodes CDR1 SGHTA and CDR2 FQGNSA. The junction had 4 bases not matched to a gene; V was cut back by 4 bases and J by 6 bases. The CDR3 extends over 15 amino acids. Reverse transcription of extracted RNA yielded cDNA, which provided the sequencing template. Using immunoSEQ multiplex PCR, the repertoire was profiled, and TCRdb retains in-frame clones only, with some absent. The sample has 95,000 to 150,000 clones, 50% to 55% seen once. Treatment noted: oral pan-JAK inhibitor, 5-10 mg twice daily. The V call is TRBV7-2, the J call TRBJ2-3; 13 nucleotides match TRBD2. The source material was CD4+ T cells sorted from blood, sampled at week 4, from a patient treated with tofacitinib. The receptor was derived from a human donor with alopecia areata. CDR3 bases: TGTGCCAGCAGCTCTGGACTAGCGGGGGCGGATACGCAGTATTTT. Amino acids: CASSSGLAGADTQYF. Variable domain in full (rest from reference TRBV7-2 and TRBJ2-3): GAGVSQSPSNKVTEKGKDVELRCDPISGHTALYWYRQSLGQGLEFLIYFQGNSAPDKSGLPSDRFSAERTGGSVSTLTIQRTQQEDSAVYLCASSSGLAGADTQYFGPGTRLTVL.